This section outlines one TCR beta chain sequence together with its context. Its antigen is unknown. CD8+ and CD4+ T cells from blood underwent TCR beta sequencing, which was carried out in a high-throughput format. Bulk CD8+ and CD4+ cells came from magnetic negative isolation; CD8+ TEMRA by FACS. The data belong to a study of CD8 T cells in Susac syndrome. General study findings and limits: The authors found no clonal expansion in Susac syndrome CD4+ T cell repertoires.

Random hexamers were used to reverse transcribe an amount of roughly 0.5 to 1 ug RNA. Amplification of TCR beta CDR3 was carried out by immunoSEQ multiplex PCR, which covered 54 Vbeta and 13 Jbeta segments. MiXCR, run by TCRdb on the immunoSEQ multiplex PCR reads, gives a single entry per CDR3 protein. The sample carries 170,000 or so distinct CDR3 sequences, 94% recorded once. This sequence was found in a human donor with Susac syndrome. The sequenced sample was CD4+ T cells from PBMCs.

CDR3 protein: CATSDALGYTF. The CDR3, as DNA: TGTGCCACCTCGGACGCGTTGGGCTACACCTTC. This sequence joins TRBV24-1 and TRBJ1-2; D remains unclear. CDR3 length: 11 amino acids. The V gene lost 9 bases and the J gene lost 8 bases, with 12 bases spanning the gap. The germline CDR1 and CDR2 sequences are KGHDR and SFDVKD.